This T cell receptor beta chain is drawn from a study of cytomegalovirus exposure and HLA in healthy donors. V was shortened by 3 bases and J by 4 bases, with 13 bases between the two germline ends. The CDR3 is 15 residues long. Germline V gives CDR1 SGHAT, CDR2 FQNNGV. Some clones are missing from TCRdb's copy, which holds only in-frame ones; the method was immunoSEQ multiplex PCR. This table holds approximately 50,000 clones, 88% found once. Study-wide findings and caveats: The TCR clusters that emerged in the first cohort tended, a later analysis found, to co-occur in the roughly 130 validation repertoires. Diagnosis of cytomegalovirus status made by the classifier reportedly showed high specificity and sensitivity. There were three CMV-associated chains whose specificity for CMV antigens was confirmed in vitro. Associated with cytomegalovirus, according to the listing, were 150 to 200 TCR beta chains.

Of note for this clone: No antigen is known for it.

This clonotype originated in a young woman in good health and CMV-seronegative. Material for sequencing was PBMCs. This chain uses TRBV11-2 with TRBJ1-3; tentative D call: TRBD1 (5 bases). This chain's CDR3 is CASSFAGLGGNTIYF. The CDR3 DNA reads TGTGCCAGCAGCTTTGCAGGGTTAGGAGGAAACACCATATATTTT.